A single sample gave rise to the 18 T cell receptor beta chains below, sequenced in a study of beta chain features in type 1 diabetes. The entirety of the isolated RNA underwent reverse transcription, so expressed TCRB transcripts were sequenced. Clones were read by immunoSEQ multiplex PCR, and TCRdb kept only the in-frame ones, dropping some. The repertoire holds around 40,000 clones, roughly 49% seen once, with roughly 2% in the top ten. Sequenced material: Tregs from blood. These receptor sequences come from a woman between 18 and 29 years old in good health.

This clone was observed once. The V gene is TRBV6-8, the J gene TRBJ2-3; 9 nucleotides match TRBD2. CDR1 is MNHGY and CDR2 is SAAAGT in the germline V gene. V lost 4 bases, J lost 4 bases, and 9 bases stayed unmatched. The CDR3 extends over 16 amino acids. CDR3 sequence: CASSSFLSGSADTQYF. In nucleotides, the CDR3 is TGTGCCAGCAGTTCCTTCCTTAGCGGGAGCGCAGATACGCAGTATTTT.

This clone appeared a few times. DNA for the CDR3: TGTGCCAGCAACGACAGGGACTACGAGCAGTACTTC. Protein sequence: CASNDRDYEQYF. This chain links TRBV6-6 with TRBJ2-7; 7 bases line up with TRBD1. The CDR3 is 12 residues long. V shed 7 bases, J shed 3 bases, and the junction held 3 bases outside the gene matches. Germline V gene sequence: CDR1 MNHNY, CDR2 SVGAGI (reference sequence).

The V call is TRBV7-2, the J call TRBJ2-1; possible D gene TRBD2, 5 bases. CDR1 is SGHTA, CDR2 FQGNSA, per germline. The CDR3 sequence is 12 residues long. Trimming took off 5 bases at V and 9 bases at J, with 11 bases between the two ends. The CDR3 DNA follows: TGTGCCAGCAGCCCCGGACTCAGTGAGCAGTTCTTC. It specifies CASSPGLSEQFF.

The rearrangement uses TRBV7-9 and TRBJ2-7; D might be TRBD1 (6 bases). The CDR3 is made up of 15 amino acids. CDR1 SEHNR and CDR2 FQNEAQ come from the germline V gene (reference sequence). The V gene lost 5 bases and the J gene lost 0 bases, with 14 bases spanning the gap. Here the CDR3 DNA reads TGTGCCAGCAGCGAAACAGGGTGGAGCTCCTACGAGCAGTACTTC. Its translation is CASSETGWSSYEQYF.

By share of the sample, this clone is medium-sized (0.01 to 0.1%). This chain links TRBV5-1 with TRBJ1-5; 8 bases match TRBD1. This CDR3 contains 13 residues. V was clipped by 4 bases and J by 6 bases; unmatched bases: 3. Germline V gene sequence: CDR1 SGHRS, CDR2 YFSETQ. The CDR3 spells CASSAGQGQPQHF. The CDR3 nucleotides are TGCGCCAGCAGCGCTGGACAGGGTCAGCCCCAGCATTTT.

The V and J genes are TRBV11-2 and TRBJ2-1, with TRBD2 identical over 10 bases. Germline V gene lookup returns CDR1 SGHAT and CDR2 FQNNGV. V shed 1 base and J 10 bases; nucleotides not matched to a gene: 7. The CDR3 runs 15 residues. CDR3 sequence reads: CASSLGLAGVGEQFF. CDR3 DNA: TGTGCCAGCAGCTTAGGTCTAGCGGGAGTCGGGGAGCAGTTCTTC. The full variable domain, its missing parts supplied by reference TRBV11-2 and TRBJ2-1, is EAGVAQSPRYKIIEKRQSVAFWCNPISGHATLYWYQQILGQGPKLLIQFQNNGVVDDSQLPKDRFSAERLKGVDSTLKIQPAKLEDSAVYLCASSLGLAGVGEQFFGPGTRLTVL.

V is TRBV19 and J is TRBJ2-7, with TRBD1 matching over 11 bases. The V segment lost 9 bases and the J segment 3 bases; nucleotides outside the gene matches: 10. This CDR3 is 15 amino acids long. Germline lookup yields CDR1 LNHDA and CDR2 SQIVND (reference sequence). As DNA, the CDR3 is TGTGCCAGAACCGGACAGGGGGCGCAGATCTACGAGCAGTACTTC. This gives the protein CARTGQGAQIYEQYF.

This clone was observed a few times. The chain joins TRBV7-2 to TRBJ1-3; no definite D call. The V gene's germline CDR1 is SGHTA and CDR2 FQGNSA. This CDR3 is 16 amino acids long. V lost 3 bases to trimming and J lost 4 bases, with 16 bases between them. CDR3: CASSFTLGSGGNTIYF. The CDR3 nucleotides read TGTGCCAGCAGCTTCACCTTAGGGTCGGGGGGAAACACCATATATTTT.

The J gene is TRBJ1-5, the V gene TRBV19; perhaps TRBD1 as D (6 bases). The germline V gene has CDR1 LNHDA and CDR2 SQIVND (reference sequence). Trimming took off 6 bases at V and 3 bases at J, with 9 bases between the two ends. The CDR3 totals 13 residues. The CDR3 DNA follows: TGTGCCAGTAGACAGGGCAACAATCAGCCCCAGCATTTT. Amino acid sequence: CASRQGNNQPQHF.

V usage is TRBV5-1 and J usage is TRBJ2-5; 9 bases match TRBD2. CDR3 length equals 16 residues. The V and J ends lost 2 bases and 5 bases, in that order; junction bases with no gene match: 10. Germline loops: CDR1 SGHRS, CDR2 YFSETQ. CDR3 sequence: CASSFSAGGNVETQYF. DNA of the CDR3: TGCGCCAGCAGCTTCTCGGCGGGAGGGAACGTGGAGACCCAGTACTTC.

This clone was seen a few times. J is TRBJ2-5 and V is TRBV28; D is undetermined. TRBJ2-7 matches the DNA end more closely, so the J call is doubtful. The CDR3 has 13 amino acids. From germline, CDR1 is MDHEN and CDR2 SYDVKM. Here the CDR3 DNA reads TGTGCCAGCAGTTTACCCGGAGCCTACGAGCAGTACTTC. It codes for CASSLPGAYEQYF.

The rearrangement uses TRBV5-1 and TRBJ2-7; D remains unclear. The germline gives CDR1 SGHRS, CDR2 YFSETQ. The CDR3 is 14 residues long. V was pared by 0 bases and J by 0 bases, with 7 bases between. This CDR3 reads CASSLGRYSYEQYF. The CDR3 DNA follows: TGCGCCAGCAGCTTGGGCAGATACTCCTACGAGCAGTACTTC.

V is TRBV12-2 and J is TRBJ2-7; no check of the table's D call, TRBD1, against the DNA was made. TRBV12-2 is a pseudogene locus. The length of the CDR3 is 15 residues. The CDR3 nucleotides read TGTGCAAGTCCCCCGACGGGACAGGGGACCTACGAGCAGTACTTC. Translation gives CASPPTGQGTYEQYF.

The table lists this clone with a few counts. This chain links TRBV6-1 with TRBJ2-4; weak D call: TRBD2 (5 bases). Germline CDR1 is MNHNS and CDR2 is SASEGT. This CDR3 has 13 residues. V was shortened by 2 bases and J by 7 bases, with 9 bases between the two germline ends. The CDR3 DNA reads as TGTGCCAGCAGTGAAAGCGGCAGTAACATTCAGTACTTC. This codes for CASSESGSNIQYF.

The CDR3 here is CASSHDSGSNQPQHF. The CDR3 coding sequence is TGTGCCAGCAGTCATGACAGTGGCAGCAATCAGCCCCAGCATTTT. The chain recombines TRBV6-5 with TRBJ1-5; D may be TRBD1 (5 bases). Between the trimmed V and J ends, which lost 5 bases and 1 base, there was a span of 12 bases. The CDR3 extends over 15 amino acids. Germline CDR1 is MNHEY and CDR2 is SVGAGI.

The chain joins TRBV27 to TRBJ1-2; a weak D match, TRBD1 (6 bases). Germline CDR1 reads MNHEY; CDR2 reads SMNVEV (reference sequence). Trimming removed 6 bases at V and 5 bases at J, with 19 bases between. The CDR3 contains 15 residues. The CDR3 reads CASRPRTAGGYGYTF. CDR3 nucleotides: TGTGCCAGCAGACCACGGACAGCTGGCGGGTATGGCTACACCTTC.

This clone turned up a few times. This sequence joins TRBV4-1 and TRBJ2-3; no reliable D call. Germline V gives CDR1 MGHRA, CDR2 YSYEKL. The CDR3 has 16 amino acids. V was shortened by 2 bases and J by 2 bases, with 14 bases between the two germline ends. Here the CDR3 reads CASSQLVSPFTDTQYF. The CDR3 DNA reads TGCGCCAGCAGCCAACTCGTCTCCCCTTTCACAGATACGCAGTATTTT.

A few counts support this clone. The rearrangement joins TRBV11-2 to TRBJ2-1; the match to TRBD2 covers 11 bases. In germline, CDR1 is SGHAT, CDR2 FQNNGV. Trimming cost V 5 bases and J 0 bases; bases outside gene matches: 12. The CDR3 is made up of 19 amino acids. The CDR3 spells CASSDARTSGLSSYNEQFF. The DNA of the CDR3 is TGTGCCAGCAGCGACGCACGGACTAGCGGGCTTAGCTCCTACAATGAGCAGTTCTTC. Together with reference TRBV11-2 and TRBJ2-1, the CDR3 gives the full variable domain: EAGVAQSPRYKIIEKRQSVAFWCNPISGHATLYWYQQILGQGPKLLIQFQNNGVVDDSQLPKDRFSAERLKGVDSTLKIQPAKLEDSAVYLCASSDARTSGLSSYNEQFFGPGTRLTVL.